The rows below give T cell receptor beta chains drawn from one sample of a study of shared clonotypes between healthy human individuals. Profiling relied on immunoSEQ multiplex PCR, and the TCRdb table lists in-frame clones only, not all of them. Among some 1 million clones listed, roughly 70% were seen once. Sequencing was carried out using memory CD4+ T cells sorted from blood. All receptors come from a man between 18 and 29 years old in good health. The CDR3 runs from the conserved cysteine through the conserved F or W. A D gene is named only where the DNA matches it firmly. Clone size is given for some rows only: seen once, a few or many times, or a class if the clone is expanded.

v_gene,d_gene,abundance,j_gene,CDR3nt,CDR3aa
TRBV10-2,TRBD2,-,TRBJ2-7,TGCGCCAGCAATCCTAGCGGGGGTTTATTTGAGCAGTACTTC,CASNPSGGLFEQYF
TRBV5-1,TRBD1,-,TRBJ1-1,TGCGCCAGCAGCTCCAGGGGACAGGGCGGGAACACTGAAGCTTTCTTT,CASSSRGQGGNTEAFF
TRBV30,TRBD2,-,TRBJ2-3,TGTGCCTGGAGTAGCGGGGCTTCCACAGATACGCAGTATTTT,CAWSSGASTDTQYF
TRBV7-2,TRBD2,-,TRBJ2-5,TGTGCCAGCAGCTCCGGACTAGCGGGAGGGGTTAGCACCCAGTACTTC,CASSSGLAGGVSTQYF
TRBV29-1,TRBD2,many,TRBJ2-1,TGCAGCGTTGAATCGCCTAGCGGGAGGAACAATGAGCAGTTCTTC,CSVESPSGRNNEQFF
TRBV5-1,-,-,TRBJ1-1,TGCGCCAGCAGCTTGAATCCGGGCGGAATGAACACTGAAGCTTTCTTT,CASSLNPGGMNTEAFF
TRBV30,TRBD2,-,TRBJ2-1,TGTGCCTGGCTATGGCGGGAGTCCTACAATGAGCAGTTCTTC,CAWLWRESYNEQFF
TRBV25-1,TRBD1,few,TRBJ1-6,TGTGCCAGCAGTCCACAGGGGGCTTCACCCCTCCACTTT,CASSPQGASPLHF
TRBV5-8,TRBD1,-,TRBJ2-3,TGTGCCAGCAGCTTGAGGGACAGGGGGGATACGCAGTATTTT,CASSLRDRGDTQYF
TRBV7-6,TRBD2,-,TRBJ2-2,TGTGCCAGCAGGACTAGCGCTTCGAACACCGGGGAGCTGTTTTTT,CASRTSASNTGELFF
TRBV18,-,-,TRBJ2-7,TGTGCCAGCTCACCACCGGTAGGGGACGAGCAGTACTTC,CASSPPVGDEQYF
TRBV19,TRBD2,-,TRBJ2-5,TGTGCCAGTAGTATCGTCATAGCGGGGCAAGAGACCCAGTACTTC,CASSIVIAGQETQYF
TRBV12-5,TRBD1,many,TRBJ1-6,TGTGCTAGTGGTTTGGTACCCCCCGACAGGGGACATAATTCACCCCTCCACTTT,CASGLVPPDRGHNSPLHF
TRBV7-2,-,-,TRBJ1-1,TGTGCCAGCAGCCGCCCCCCGCGCTTGAACACTGAAGCTTTCTTT,CASSRPPRLNTEAFF
TRBV10-2,-,few,TRBJ1-1,TGCGCCAGCAGTGGGGCTGGTACCATAGCTTTCTTT,CASSGAGTIAFF
TRBV30,-,once,TRBJ2-2,TGTGCCTGGAAGGGGGGGAGGTACACCGGGGAGCTGTTTTTT,CAWKGGRYTGELFF
TRBV7-9,-,-,TRBJ1-1,TGTGCCAGCAGCTTAGCGGGGGGAGGCACTGAAGCTTTCTTT,CASSLAGGGTEAFF
TRBV4-2,-,-,TRBJ1-1,TGTGCCAGCAGCCAAGATAGGGGACAGAACACTGAAGCTTTCTTT,CASSQDRGQNTEAFF
TRBV5-1,-,-,TRBJ1-4,TGCGCCAGCAGCCCCATCGTGGGGAATGAAAAACTGTTTTTT,CASSPIVGNEKLFF
TRBV5-1,-,-,TRBJ2-7,TGCGCCAGCAGCTTCAACGACGAGCAGTACTTC,CASSFNDEQYF
TRBV5-6,TRBD1,-,TRBJ1-4,TGTGCCAGCAGTTCGAATGCAGGGGGCGGGCGTGAAAAACTGTTTTTT,CASSSNAGGGREKLFF
TRBV2,TRBD2,-,TRBJ2-3,TGTGCCAGCAGCGACGGCGGGGGGGGCCCTAGGAGGGCGCAGTATTTT,CASSDGGGGPRRAQYF
TRBV6-5,TRBD2,-,TRBJ2-7,TGTGCCAGCAGTTTAGCGGGAGGCTCCTACGAGCAGTACTTC,CASSLAGGSYEQYF
TRBV11-2,TRBD1,once,TRBJ1-5,TGTGCCAGCAGCCAAGGGACAGGGGGCAATCAGCCCCAGCATTTT,CASSQGTGGNQPQHF